The 28 T cell receptor beta chains below come from one sample, sequenced in a study of cytomegalovirus exposure and HLA in healthy donors. The PCR employed 60 Vbeta primers together with 13 Jbeta primers. Profiling relied on immunoSEQ multiplex PCR, and the TCRdb table lists in-frame clones only, not all of them. The table has roughly 80,000 clones, approximately 80% seen once. Sequenced material: PBMCs. Every receptor here comes from a man between 40 and 49 years old in good health and CMV-seronegative.

As regards this clone: Its ends do not fully match the called genes, so a read error is possible. The rearrangement joins TRBV27 to TRBJ2-7; the match to TRBD1 covers 7 bases. From germline, CDR1 is MNHEY and CDR2 SMNVEV (reference sequence). The CDR3 loop spans 13 amino acids. In DNA form, the CDR3 reads TGTGCCAGCAGTCGGACAGGCCACTACGGGCAGTACTTC. Translating gives CASSRTGHYGQYF.

There are a few counts of this clone. Here the CDR3 reads CASSLATTGEAFF. The DNA of the CDR3 is TGCGCCAGCAGCTTGGCGACAACAGGCGAAGCTTTCTTT. The rearrangement links TRBV5-1 to TRBJ1-1, with D perhaps TRBD1 (5 bases). In germline, CDR1 is SGHRS, CDR2 YFSETQ. CDR3 size: 13 residues. V was shortened by 0 bases and J by 8 bases, with 11 bases between the two germline ends.

This sequence joins TRBV19 and TRBJ1-6; TRBD1 matches 7 bases. CDR3 length equals 14 residues. Germline loops: CDR1 LNHDA, CDR2 SQIVND (reference sequence). V lost 6 bases, J lost 5 bases, and 4 bases stayed unmatched. In DNA, the CDR3 is TGTGCCAGTAGGGGGACAGACAATAATTCACCCCTCCACTTT. Its protein product is CASRGTDNNSPLHF.

The chain recombines TRBV7-2 with TRBJ1-4; TRBD1 is a possible D gene (5 bases). V dropped 8 bases and J dropped 0 bases, with 13 bases sitting between them. Looked up from germline, CDR1 is SGHTA and CDR2 is FQGNSA. The CDR3 consists of 15 residues. CDR3 residues: CASARDSATNEKLFF. The CDR3 nucleotides are TGTGCCAGCGCGCGAGACAGTGCAACTAATGAAAAACTGTTTTTT.

The table lists this clone with a count of one. CDR3 region: CASSVDRGGSGELFF. In DNA form, the CDR3 reads TGTGCCAGCAGCGTGGACAGGGGTGGCTCCGGGGAGCTGTTTTTT. The gene calls are TRBV5-4 and TRBJ2-2, with TRBD1 matching over 9 bases. After removal of 4 bases from V and 6 bases from J, the junction contained 7 bases not matched to a gene. This CDR3 spans 15 amino acids. The germline gives CDR1 SGHNT, CDR2 YYREEE (reference sequence).

This chain connects TRBV5-1 to TRBJ2-7; 7 bases agree with TRBD1. There are 14 residues in the CDR3. J gave up 5 bases and V 1 base, and 6 bases lay outside the gene matches. Germline V gene sequence: CDR1 SGHRS, CDR2 YFSETQ. CDR3 sequence: CASSLPQGKDEQYF. The CDR3 nucleotides read TGCGCCAGCAGCTTGCCACAGGGGAAGGACGAGCAGTACTTC.

V gene TRBV7-2 combines with J gene TRBJ1-4, with TRBD1 matching over 9 bases. The CDR3 has 14 residues. Germline V gives CDR1 SGHTA, CDR2 FQGNSA. V dropped 4 bases and J dropped 6; count of bases not matched to a gene: 3. This chain's CDR3 is CASSSDRGYEKLFF. DNA of the CDR3: TGTGCCAGCAGCTCGGACAGGGGATATGAAAAACTGTTTTTT.

The chain combines TRBV4-2 with TRBJ2-2, with TRBD2 as a possible D gene (6 bases). The V gene lost 0 bases and the J gene lost 5 bases, with 19 bases spanning the gap. CDR3 size: 18 residues. From germline, CDR1 is LGHNA and CDR2 YNFKEQ. The CDR3 DNA is TGTGCCAGCAGCCAAGATTCGCGGGCCACTCGGGGGACCGGGGAGCTGTTTTTT. Translation: CASSQDSRATRGTGELFF.

The gene calls are TRBV5-1 and TRBJ2-1, with D tentatively TRBD2 (7 bases). The CDR3 is 15 amino acids. Trimming pared 4 bases from V and 8 bases from J, leaving 19 bases between. Per germline, CDR1 SGHRS and CDR2 YFSETQ. The CDR3 protein is CASSPGAGAPHEQFF. The CDR3 DNA sequence: TGCGCCAGCAGCCCTGGGGCGGGGGCGCCCCATGAGCAGTTCTTC.

The chain has TRBV7-2 and TRBJ1-5; TRBD1 might be the D (5 bases). Germline V lookup: CDR1 SGHTA, CDR2 FQGNSA. The CDR3 consists of 15 residues. Trimming took 5 bases from V and 8 from J, leaving 19 bases between them. The CDR3 loop reads CASSPGTPGLEPQHF. The DNA of the CDR3 is TGTGCCAGCAGCCCCGGGACTCCCGGGTTGGAGCCCCAGCATTTT.

The CDR3 is CASSLTSGDGQFF. CDR3 nucleotide sequence: TGTGCCAGCAGCCTGACTAGCGGGGACGGGCAGTTCTTC. The V and J genes are TRBV11-3 and TRBJ2-1, with 11 bases that match TRBD2. Germline V gene sequence: CDR1 SGHNT, CDR2 YENEEA. This CDR3 comprises 13 residues. V was pared by 5 bases and J by 12 bases, with 6 bases of the junction left unmatched. The variable domain in full, with the rest retrieved from reference TRBV11-3 and TRBJ2-1, is EAGVVQSPRYKIIEKKQPVAFWCNPISGHNTLYWYLQNLGQGPELLIRYENEEAVDDSQLPKDRFSAERLKGVDSTLKIQPAELGDSAVYLCASSLTSGDGQFFGPGTRLTVL.

The rearrangement uses TRBV7-9 and TRBJ2-5; 8 bases are shared with TRBD1. CDR3 size: 14 residues. Germline-derived CDR1 and CDR2 are SEHNR and FQNEAQ (reference sequence). V lost 4 bases, J lost 3 bases, and 4 bases stayed unmatched. CDR3 in DNA: TGTGCCAGCAGCTGGGGACAGGTAAAAGAGACCCAGTACTTC. It encodes CASSWGQVKETQYF.

This chain joins TRBV28 and TRBJ1-5, with 10 bases matching TRBD1. V trimming: 4 bases; J trimming: 5 bases; junction bases outside the gene matches: 2. Germline lookup yields CDR1 MDHEN and CDR2 SYDVKM. The CDR3 consists of 14 residues. CDR3 loop: CASSSGQGDQPQHF. The DNA of the CDR3 is TGTGCCAGCAGTTCAGGACAGGGGGATCAGCCCCAGCATTTT.

CDR3 nucleotide sequence: TGTGCCAGTACTGCAGGGAACACTGAAGCTTTCTTT. This sequence encodes CASTAGNTEAFF. The chain links TRBV19 to TRBJ1-1; no definite D call. The CDR3 covers 12 residues. Trimming cost V 7 bases and J 1 base, with 7 bases left between them. The germline gives CDR1 LNHDA, CDR2 SQIVND (reference sequence). Full variable domain (remainder filled in from reference TRBV19 and TRBJ1-1): DGGITQSPKYLFRKEGQNVTLSCEQNLNHDAMYWYRQDPGQGLRLIYYSQIVNDFQKGDIAEGYSVSREKKESFPLTVTSAQKNPTAFYLCASTAGNTEAFFGQGTRLTVV.

J is TRBJ1-6 and V is TRBV5-5, with 8 bases matching TRBD1. Germline trimming cut 4 bases from V and 4 bases from J; bases unmatched to any gene: 7. The CDR3 runs to 16 residues. CDR1 is SGHKS and CDR2 is YYEKEE in the germline V gene (reference sequence). CDR3 region: CASSIRDRSYNSPLHF. In DNA, the CDR3 is TGTGCCAGCAGCATCCGGGACAGGAGTTATAATTCACCCCTCCACTTT. Supplemented by reference TRBV5-5 and TRBJ1-6, the full variable domain reads DAGVTQSPTHLIKTRGQQVTLRCSPISGHKSVSWYQQVLGQGPQFIFQYYEKEERGRGNFPDRFSARQFPNYSSELNVNALLLGDSALYLCASSIRDRSYNSPLHFGNGTRLTVT.

This sequence joins TRBV6-4 and TRBJ2-5; the D gene is possibly TRBD1 (6 bases). V lost 8 bases and J lost 2, with 18 bases in between. Germline CDR1 is MRHNA and CDR2 is SNTAGT. This CDR3 comprises 15 residues. The CDR3 DNA sequence: TGTGCCAGCTACTCCGCCGGGACAAAGCAAGAGACCCAGTACTTC. Translating it yields CASYSAGTKQETQYF.

The chain has TRBV30 and TRBJ1-1; D gene unclear. Germline loops: CDR1 GTSNPN, CDR2 SVGIG (reference sequence). The CDR3 runs to 13 residues. V was pared by 2 bases and J by 0 bases, with 7 bases between. The chain's CDR3 is CAWSKTVNTEAFF. CDR3 nucleotides: TGTGCCTGGAGTAAAACAGTGAACACTGAAGCTTTCTTT.

The gene calls are TRBV27 and TRBJ1-6, with D tentatively TRBD1 (6 bases). Germline CDR1 and CDR2: MNHEY and SMNVEV (reference sequence). The CDR3 consists of 17 residues. Trimming took off 3 bases at V and 10 bases at J, with 22 bases between the two ends. For the CDR3, the DNA is TGTGCCAGCAGTTTCCGGACAGAGCGCTTGAAGGGATCACCCCTCCACTTT. Its protein product is CASSFRTERLKGSPLHF.

The genes are TRBV5-6 and TRBJ2-1; possible D gene TRBD1, 7 bases. V lost 1 base and J lost 2, with 16 bases in between. The germline gives CDR1 SGHDT, CDR2 YYEEEE. This CDR3 is built from 17 residues. CDR3 DNA: TGTGCCAGCAGCTTGCTCTTATCAGGGGGGACCTACAATGAGCAGTTCTTC. Its protein product is CASSLLLSGGTYNEQFF.

CDR3 nucleotides: TGTGCCAGCAGTTACGACAGGGGTGGCAATCAGCCCCAGCATTTT. Translating gives CASSYDRGGNQPQHF. This sequence joins TRBV6-5 and TRBJ1-5, with 8 bases fitting TRBD1. CDR1 and CDR2 (germline): MNHEY, SVGAGI. This CDR3 region has 15 residues. With 2 bases clipped from V and 2 bases from J, the junction kept 2 bases outside the gene matches.

This chain connects TRBV6-1 to TRBJ1-1; D gene unclear. The V gene's germline CDR1 is MNHNS and CDR2 SASEGT. The CDR3 has 14 residues. V was cut by 7 bases and J by 1 base, with 13 bases left in between. The DNA for the CDR3 is TGTGCCAGCACAACGGGGAGCTGGAACACTGAAGCTTTCTTT. Translating gives CASTTGSWNTEAFF.

V and J are TRBV9 and TRBJ1-3; D remains ambiguous. The V gene's germline CDR1 is SGDLS and CDR2 YYNGEE. The CDR3 consists of 14 residues. The V end lost 7 bases, the J end lost 7 bases, and 18 bases lay between the germline ends. CDR3 sequence (DNA): TGTGCCAGCGGGGAGGCAGAGGAGGAGAACACCATATATTTT. This sequence encodes CASGEAEEENTIYF.

The chain uses TRBV7-2 and TRBJ1-1; D ambiguous. Trimming cost V 0 bases and J 4 bases, with 6 bases left between them. The CDR3 extends over 13 amino acids. The V gene's germline CDR1 is SGHTA and CDR2 FQGNSA. In DNA form, the CDR3 reads TGTGCCAGCAGCTTAGCGGCAGTCACTGAAGCTTTCTTT. Translating gives CASSLAAVTEAFF.

The gene calls are TRBV28 and TRBJ2-7; possibly TRBD1 for D (5 bases). This CDR3 has 12 amino acids. Germline CDR1 is MDHEN and CDR2 is SYDVKM. V was pared by 5 bases and J by 3 bases, with 8 bases between. As DNA, the CDR3 is TGTGCCAGCAGTACGACAGTCTACGAGCAGTACTTC. Its protein product is CASSTTVYEQYF.

A single count supports this clone. At one end, the junction sequence differs from germline, possibly due to a read error. This chain links TRBV6-5 with TRBJ1-1, with D maybe TRBD1 (6 bases). CDR3 length: 16 amino acids. Germline CDR1 reads MNHEY; CDR2 reads SVGAGI. DNA of the CDR3: TGTGCCCGCAGTTATCACTCCAGGGGCCAGAACACTGAAGCTTTCTTT. It specifies CARSYHSRGQNTEAFF.

V is TRBV30 and J is TRBJ2-4; 8 bases align to TRBD2. The V and J ends lost 0 bases and 9 bases, in that order; junction bases with no gene match: 4. Looked up from germline, CDR1 is GTSNPN and CDR2 is SVGIG (reference sequence). CDR3 size: 13 residues. The CDR3 loop reads CAWSVNGGGIQYF. Here the CDR3 DNA reads TGTGCCTGGAGTGTTAACGGGGGGGGCATTCAGTACTTC.

V is TRBV19 and J is TRBJ2-3; 9 positions agree with TRBD1. The germline V gene has CDR1 LNHDA and CDR2 SQIVND (reference sequence). V was clipped by 3 bases and J by 2 bases; unmatched bases: 9. The CDR3 is 17 amino acids. This CDR3 is CASSIPRTGANTDTQYF. The CDR3 DNA reads as TGTGCCAGTAGTATCCCTCGGACAGGGGCTAACACAGATACGCAGTATTTT.

J is TRBJ1-2 and V is TRBV6-1, with 9 bases aligning to TRBD1. J was trimmed by 7 bases and V by 2 bases; bases with no gene match: 8. Germline CDR1 MNHNS, CDR2 SASEGT. There are 15 residues in the CDR3. The CDR3, as DNA: TGTGCCAGCAGTGAAACATTACAGGGGGCAGGTGGCTACACCTTC. Amino acid sequence: CASSETLQGAGGYTF.